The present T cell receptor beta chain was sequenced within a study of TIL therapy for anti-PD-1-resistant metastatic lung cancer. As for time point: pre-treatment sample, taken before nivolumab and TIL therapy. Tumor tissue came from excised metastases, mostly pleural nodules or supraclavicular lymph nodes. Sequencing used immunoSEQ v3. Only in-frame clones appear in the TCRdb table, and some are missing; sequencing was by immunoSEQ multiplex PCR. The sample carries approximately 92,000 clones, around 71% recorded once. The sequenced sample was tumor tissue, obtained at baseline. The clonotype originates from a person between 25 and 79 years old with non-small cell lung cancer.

The CDR3 protein is CASRLGQGRSQPQHF. The CDR3 nucleotides read TGTGCCAGCAGACTGGGACAGGGACGGAGTCAGCCCCAGCATTTT. The genes are TRBV2 and TRBJ1-5; 9 bases align to TRBD1. The V gene's germline CDR1 is SNHLY and CDR2 FYNNEI. Trimming took 6 bases from V and 6 from J; bases not matched to a gene: 9. The CDR3 is 15 residues long.